This TCR beta chain was recovered during a study of monozygotic twins with inflammatory bowel disease. Germline-derived CDR1 and CDR2 are MDHEN and SYDVKM. This CDR3 has 14 amino acids. General study findings and limits: Clonotype sharing was lower in IBD patients than healthy twins, most markedly with disease activity. None of the different T cell subtypes could be distinguished from one another.

Total RNA, at roughly 3.5 ug, went into every TCR library. Two nested PCRs, of approximately 16 and 9 cycles, processed TCRalpha and TCRbeta cDNA. Each CDR3 protein gets one entry in TCRdb, which reprocessed the 5' RACE reads and gives no DNA. Its table lists fewer than 110,000 distinct CDR3 sequences. For this clonotype: Antigen: not known.

The chain couples TRBV28 to TRBJ2-7. Input material: blood. This sequence was found in a human donor with ulcerative colitis or Crohn's disease, or a healthy co-twin of an affected twin (not recorded which). The CDR3 region is CASSLYRGSYEQYF.